This T cell receptor beta chain came from a study of post-analysis software for immune sequencing data. V lost 5 bases to trimming and J lost 10 bases; unmatched junction nucleotides: 10. The CDR3 loop spans 16 amino acids. Germline CDR1 reads MNHEY; CDR2 reads SVGAGI. This clonotype was counted a few times. Unique molecular identifiers were carried by the TCR beta cDNA libraries. TCRdb processed the PCR reads anew with MiXCR; each CDR3 protein has one entry. The sample lists over 150,000 distinct CDR3 sequences; 35% to 40% were seen once. This rearrangement joins TRBV6-5 to TRBJ2-1; 14 bases line up with TRBD2. The clonotype was recovered from a girl aged 5 to 17 with multiple sclerosis. The source was blood, collected after autologous hematopoietic stem cell transplantation. CDR3: CASSTRTSGRIGEQFF. CDR3 DNA sequence: TGTGCCAGCAGTACCCGGACTAGCGGGAGGATAGGGGAGCAGTTCTTC.